These T cell receptor beta chains were read from a single sample in a study of OX40 agonist ivuxolimab in advanced cancers. The table came from immunoSEQ multiplex PCR; TCRdb's copy has only in-frame clones and leaves some out. The sample contains 30,000 to 35,000 clones, 65% to 85% of which appear only once. Sequenced material: CD4+ or CD8+ T cells sorted from blood, taken in a trial of the OX40 agonist ivuxolimab. These receptors all stem from an adult with an advanced solid tumor such as melanoma, head and neck, liver or kidney cancer. Each CDR3 is given with its conserved first and last residue. The size field is filled for only some rows; it gives once, few, many or a size class.

clone_size v_call cdr3_aa
- TRBV7-2 CASSQRYGGYTF
- TRBV4-1 CASSQDLARGTQYF
- TRBV5-1 CASSLDSIYEQYF
- TRBV18 CASSPHPGTAGNTIYF
- TRBV29-1 CSVAKAGATDTQYF
- TRBV5-1 CASRQGDNQPQHF
- TRBV19 CASSRLAGRSSYNEQFF
few TRBV9 CASSARLAGGPETQYF
- TRBV28 CASIAGNLGELFF
- TRBV28 CASSSPLTPQETQYF
- TRBV27 CATQGFRTEAFF
- TRBV7-3 CASSSDYSLTDTQYF
- TRBV30 CAWSGAGNQPQHF
- TRBV19 CASSLQGFTDTQYF
- TRBV5-4 CASSLGQESEQYF
- TRBV18 CASSPGAGRATEAFF
- TRBV18 CASSPSQGVVTEAFF
- TRBV28 CASRELAFQETQYF
- TRBV7-8 CASSQGGGVDTQYF
- TRBV5-6 CASSPLAGTVNTEAFF
- TRBV6-4 CASSDGTGGGYTF
- TRBV14 CASSLDRAAETQYF
few TRBV27 CASSWGGQGNSPLHF
once TRBV30 CAWSVGQPYEQYF
few TRBV6-5 CASTDWGRGGETQYF
- TRBV18 CASSQGGLNEQFF
- TRBV19 CASSTAGVLNQPQHF
- TRBV9 CASSGLARGNQPQHF
- TRBV6-5 CASSYSARLNTEAFF
few TRBV30 CAWSDRGHSEAFF
- TRBV11-2 CASSRGQGHTGELFF
- TRBV7-9 CASSSRDGKNTEAFF